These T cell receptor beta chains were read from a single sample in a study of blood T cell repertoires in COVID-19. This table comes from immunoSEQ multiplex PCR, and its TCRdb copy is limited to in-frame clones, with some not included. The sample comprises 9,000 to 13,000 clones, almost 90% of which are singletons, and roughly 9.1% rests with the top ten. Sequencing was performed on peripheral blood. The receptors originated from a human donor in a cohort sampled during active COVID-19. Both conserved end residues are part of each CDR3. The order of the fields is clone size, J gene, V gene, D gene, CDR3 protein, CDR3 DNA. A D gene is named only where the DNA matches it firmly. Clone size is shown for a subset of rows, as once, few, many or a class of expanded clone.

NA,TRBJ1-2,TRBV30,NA,CAGKSRGDGYTF,TGTGCCGGGAAGTCGCGGGGCGATGGCTACACCTTC
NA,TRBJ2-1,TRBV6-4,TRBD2,CASSDSGRGRWNEQFF,TGTGCCAGCAGTGACTCGGGGAGGGGACGGTGGAATGAGCAGTTCTTC
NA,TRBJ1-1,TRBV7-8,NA,CASNRGGRETEAFF,TGTGCCAGCAATAGGGGGGGCCGAGAGACTGAAGCTTTCTTT
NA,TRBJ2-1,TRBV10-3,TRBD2,CAISLAGGPRNEQFF,TGTGCCATCAGTCTAGCGGGGGGGCCCCGGAATGAGCAGTTCTTC
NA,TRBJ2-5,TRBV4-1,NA,CASSHELAFMQTQYF,TGCGCCAGCAGCCATGAACTAGCTTTTATGCAGACCCAGTACTTC
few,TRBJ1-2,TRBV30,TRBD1,CAWSGDSYSYTF,TGTGCCTGGAGTGGGGACAGTTATAGCTACACCTTC
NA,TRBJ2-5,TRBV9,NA,CASSADGEKETQYF,TGTGCCAGCAGCGCGGACGGGGAGAAAGAGACCCAGTACTTC
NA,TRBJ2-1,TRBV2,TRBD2,CASGLAALYNEQFF,TGTGCCAGCGGTCTAGCGGCCCTTTACAATGAGCAGTTCTTC
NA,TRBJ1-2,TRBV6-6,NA,CASRDPVTGGDVGTF,TGTGCCAGCAGGGACCCGGTGACAGGTGGTGATGTTGGCACCTTC
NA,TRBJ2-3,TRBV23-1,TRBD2,CASSQFLAGEGTDTQYF,TGCGCCAGCAGTCAGTTTCTAGCGGGGGAAGGCACAGATACGCAGTATTTT
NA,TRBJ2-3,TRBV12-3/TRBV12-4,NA,CASSPGWGMQYF,TGTGCCAGCAGCCCGGGGTGGGGTATGCAGTATTTT
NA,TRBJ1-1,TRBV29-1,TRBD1,CSVEDLTPGGPEAFF,TGCAGCGTTGAAGATCTCACGCCAGGGGGCCCTGAAGCTTTCTTT
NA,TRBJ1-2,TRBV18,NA,CASSPGVSLSNYGYTF,TGTGCCAGCTCACCCGGGGTCAGCTTGTCTAACTATGGCTACACCTTC
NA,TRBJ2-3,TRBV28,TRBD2,CASSFLAGTDTQYF,TGTGCCAGCAGTTTCCTAGCGGGGACAGATACGCAGTATTTT
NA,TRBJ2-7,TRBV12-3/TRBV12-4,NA,CASSLGSNHEQYF,TGTGCCAGCAGTTTGGGCAGCAATCACGAGCAGTACTTC
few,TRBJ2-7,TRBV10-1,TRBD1,CASSVHERTGGIMDEQYF,TGCGCCAGCAGCGTCCATGAACGGACAGGGGGTATTATGGACGAGCAGTACTTC
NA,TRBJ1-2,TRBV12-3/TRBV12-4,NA,CASSSRSSYGYTF,TGTGCCAGCAGCTCTAGGTCATCCTATGGCTACACCTTC
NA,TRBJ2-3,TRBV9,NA,CASSVGGRGTDTQYF,TGTGCCAGCAGCGTAGGAGGGCGGGGCACAGATACGCAGTATTTT
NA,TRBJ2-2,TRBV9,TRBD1,CASSGGGTGDTGELFF,TGTGCCAGCAGCGGGGGGGGGACAGGGGACACCGGGGAGCTGTTTTTT
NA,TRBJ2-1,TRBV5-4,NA,CASSRDWDNEQFF,TGTGCCAGCAGCCGGGATTGGGACAATGAGCAGTTCTTC
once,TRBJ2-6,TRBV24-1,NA,CATSDGGSPGANVLTF,TGTGCCACCAGTGATGGGGGGAGCCCTGGGGCCAACGTCCTGACTTTC
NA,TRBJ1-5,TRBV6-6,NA,CASTPTGIQPQHF,TGTGCCAGCACCCCGACGGGGATTCAGCCCCAGCATTTT
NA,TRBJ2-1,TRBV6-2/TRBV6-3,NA,CASSSSGLRDSYNEQFF,TGTGCCAGCAGTTCCAGCGGACTCCGCGACTCCTACAATGAGCAGTTCTTC
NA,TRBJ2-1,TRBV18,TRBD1,CASSPEGATYNEQFF,TGTGCCAGCTCACCCGAGGGGGCGACCTACAATGAGCAGTTCTTC
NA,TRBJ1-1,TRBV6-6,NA,CASRPAGPNTEAFF,TGTGCCAGCAGGCCGGCGGGGCCGAACACTGAAGCTTTCTTT
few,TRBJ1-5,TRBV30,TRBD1,CAWGTGGGQPQHF,TGTGCCTGGGGGACAGGGGGTGGTCAGCCCCAGCATTTT
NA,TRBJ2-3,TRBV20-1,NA,CSSGVDTQYF,TGCAGTTCGGGGGTTGATACGCAGTATTTT
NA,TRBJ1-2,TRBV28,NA,CASLKRGRATYGYTF,TGTGCCAGCCTTAAAAGGGGCCGGGCGACCTATGGCTACACCTTC
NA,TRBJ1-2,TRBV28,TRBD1,CASSRRDRGDYGYTF,TGTGCCAGCAGCCGCCGGGACAGGGGGGACTATGGCTACACCTTC
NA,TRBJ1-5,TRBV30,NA,CAWSAEDWSAQPQHF,TGTGCCTGGAGTGCCGAGGACTGGTCGGCTCAGCCCCAGCATTTT
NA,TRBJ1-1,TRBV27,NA,CASSWRGGNTEAFF,TGTGCCAGCAGTTGGAGGGGGGGGAACACTGAAGCTTTCTTT
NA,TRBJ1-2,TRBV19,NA,CASRQGLNYGYTF,TGTGCCAGTAGGCAGGGACTTAACTATGGCTACACCTTC
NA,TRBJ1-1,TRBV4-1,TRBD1,CASSQGQGATEVFF,TGCGCCAGCAGCCAAGGACAGGGAGCCACTGAAGTTTTCTTT
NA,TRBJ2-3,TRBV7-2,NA,CASSSERSTDTQYF,TGTGCCAGCAGCTCAGAGCGGAGCACAGATACGCAGTATTTT
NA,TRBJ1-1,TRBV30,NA,CAWRVQSNTEAFF,TGTGCCTGGAGAGTACAGAGCAACACTGAAGCTTTCTTT
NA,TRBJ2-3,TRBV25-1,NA,CASSEVGLTDTQYF,TGTGCCAGCAGTGAGGTGGGGCTCACAGATACGCAGTATTTT
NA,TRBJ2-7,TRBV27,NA,CASSLVRGYNYEQYF,TGTGCCAGCAGTTTAGTTAGGGGATACAACTACGAGCAGTACTTC
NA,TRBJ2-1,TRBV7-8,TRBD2,CASSQGLADGVF,TGTGCCAGCAGCCAGGGACTAGCCGATGGCGTCTTC
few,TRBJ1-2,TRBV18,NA,CASSPLGQRENGYTF,TGTGCCAGCTCACCACTTGGACAGCGGGAGAATGGCTACACCTTC
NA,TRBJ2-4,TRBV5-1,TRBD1,CASSWGQLRDANIQYF,TGCGCCAGCAGCTGGGGACAGTTACGGGATGCAAACATTCAGTACTTC
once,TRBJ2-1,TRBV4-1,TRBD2,CASSQAPRTSGAREQFF,TGCGCCAGCAGCCAAGCCCCACGGACTAGCGGGGCAAGGGAGCAGTTCTTC
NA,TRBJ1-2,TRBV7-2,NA,CASSIQATYGYTF,TGTGCCAGCAGTATACAGGCGACCTATGGCTACACCTTC
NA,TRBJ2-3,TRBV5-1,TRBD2,CASSLAGGLAGDYTDTQYF,TGCGCCAGCAGCTTGGCCGGGGGACTAGCGGGGGACTACACAGATACGCAGTATTTT
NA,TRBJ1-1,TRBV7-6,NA,CASSLGRAGAGNTEAFF,TGTGCCAGCAGCTTAGGGCGGGCAGGGGCAGGGAACACTGAAGCTTTCTTT
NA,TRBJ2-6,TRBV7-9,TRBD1,CASSLGDRYNVLTF,TGTGCCAGCAGCTTAGGGGACAGATACAACGTCCTGACTTTC
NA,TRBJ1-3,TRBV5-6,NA,CASSRRFGGLISGNTIYF,TGTGCCAGCAGTCGGCGGTTTGGCGGACTGATCTCTGGAAACACCATATATTTT
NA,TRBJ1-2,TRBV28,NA,CASSLETQGDYGYTF,TGTGCCAGCAGTTTGGAAACACAGGGAGACTATGGCTACACCTTC
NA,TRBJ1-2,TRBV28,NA,CASSFDPGGGYTF,TGTGCCAGCAGTTTTGACCCGGGAGGAGGCTACACCTTC
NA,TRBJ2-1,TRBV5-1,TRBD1,CASSRTGEYNEQFF,TGCGCCAGCAGTCGGACAGGGGAATACAATGAGCAGTTCTTC
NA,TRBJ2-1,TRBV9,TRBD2,CASSVDSGGQYNEQFF,TGTGCCAGCAGCGTAGACAGCGGGGGGCAGTACAATGAGCAGTTCTTC
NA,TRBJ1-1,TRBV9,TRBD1,CASSVGQAEGVDTEAFF,TGTGCCAGCAGCGTGGGACAGGCGGAGGGTGTGGACACTGAAGCTTTCTTT